A selection of T cell receptor beta chains follows, all from one sample in a study of vaccination and CD4 T cells after COVID-19. These receptors' targets are unknown. MiXCR, run by TCRdb on the PCR reads, gives a single entry per CDR3 protein. The sample shows just over 15,000 distinct CDR3 sequences, approximately 71% of them seen only once. The sequencing sample was made of CD4+ T cells from blood, cultured in vitro. All receptors derive from a human donor who had recovered from COVID-19. Both conserved end residues are part of each CDR3. The D gene is left open where the match is weak. Clone size is given for some rows only: seen once, a few or many times, or a class if the clone is expanded.

CDR3 DNA: TGTGCCAGCAGTGAAGGGGCTAGCGGCCTGGCGGAGCAGTTCTTC
CDR3 protein: CASSEGASGLAEQFF
J gene: TRBJ2-1
D gene: TRBD2
V gene: TRBV6-1
clone size: NA

CDR3 DNA: TGTGCCAGCACCTGGAAGGGGTTTAGCAATCAGCCCCAGCATTTT
CDR3 protein: CASTWKGFSNQPQHF
J gene: TRBJ1-5
D gene: NA
V gene: TRBV12-3/TRBV12-4
clone size: NA

CDR3 DNA: TGCAGTGCTAAGACAGGGTTTGGGGAAAATCAGCCCCAGCATTTT
CDR3 protein: CSAKTGFGENQPQHF
J gene: TRBJ1-5
D gene: TRBD1
V gene: TRBV20-1
clone size: NA

CDR3 DNA: TGTGCCAGCAAATCGAGACGACGGGAAAACTACGAGCAGTACTTC
CDR3 protein: CASKSRRRENYEQYF
J gene: TRBJ2-7
D gene: NA
V gene: TRBV28
clone size: NA

CDR3 DNA: TGCAGTGCTAGTGCAGGGGGGGTCGAGCAGTACTTC
CDR3 protein: CSASAGGVEQYF
J gene: TRBJ2-7
D gene: NA
V gene: TRBV20-1
clone size: NA

CDR3 DNA: TGTGCCAGCAGTGAACAGGGGGCTATTCAGCCCCAGCATTTT
CDR3 protein: CASSEQGAIQPQHF
J gene: TRBJ1-5
D gene: TRBD1
V gene: TRBV2
clone size: NA

CDR3 DNA: TGCAGTGCTAGAGCGGGCAGGGGGCGTAAACTGGTCGGGGAGCTGTTTTTT
CDR3 protein: CSARAGRGRKLVGELFF
J gene: TRBJ2-2
D gene: TRBD1
V gene: TRBV20-1
clone size: NA

CDR3 DNA: TGTGCCAGTAGCCGCCAGCGGGAGGTTGACACCGGGGAGCTGTTTTTT
CDR3 protein: CASSRQREVDTGELFF
J gene: TRBJ2-2
D gene: TRBD2
V gene: TRBV19
clone size: medium-sized

CDR3 DNA: TGTGCCAGCAGTAAACTAACACGACAAGCTTTCTTT
CDR3 protein: CASSKLTRQAFF
J gene: TRBJ1-1
D gene: NA
V gene: TRBV28
clone size: once

CDR3 DNA: TGTGCCAGCAGCCACTGGGAGGGCGCTGAAGCTTTCTTT
CDR3 protein: CASSHWEGAEAFF
J gene: TRBJ1-1
D gene: NA
V gene: TRBV11-2
clone size: NA

CDR3 DNA: TGTGCCAGCAGCTTTTACCTGGGTGGGACCCAGTACTTC
CDR3 protein: CASSFYLGGTQYF
J gene: TRBJ2-5
D gene: NA
V gene: TRBV11-2
clone size: NA

CDR3 DNA: TGTGCCAGCAGCCCGGACGGAATCTACGAGCAGTACTTC
CDR3 protein: CASSPDGIYEQYF
J gene: TRBJ2-7
D gene: NA
V gene: TRBV5-6
clone size: NA

CDR3 DNA: TGTGCCACCAGCAGAGATTTTTCGGGCAGTTCCCTTTTCTTT
CDR3 protein: CATSRDFSGSSLFF
J gene: TRBJ1-1
D gene: NA
V gene: TRBV15
clone size: NA

CDR3 DNA: TGTGCCAGCAGGGACAGGCACGAAATCTATGGCTACACCTTC
CDR3 protein: CASRDRHEIYGYTF
J gene: TRBJ1-2
D gene: TRBD1
V gene: TRBV28
clone size: NA

CDR3 DNA: TGTGCCAGCAGCAGAACAGGGGCCCGGAATGAGCAGTTCTTC
CDR3 protein: CASSRTGARNEQFF
J gene: TRBJ2-1
D gene: TRBD1
V gene: TRBV6-1
clone size: NA

CDR3 DNA: TGTGCCACCAGCCGATCCCCCAGCCAAGAGACCCAGTACTTC
CDR3 protein: CATSRSPSQETQYF
J gene: TRBJ2-5
D gene: NA
V gene: TRBV24-1
clone size: once

CDR3 DNA: TGTGCCAGCGGCCGGGACTATGGCTACACCTTC
CDR3 protein: CASGRDYGYTF
J gene: TRBJ1-2
D gene: NA
V gene: TRBV2
clone size: NA

CDR3 DNA: TGTGCCAGCAGCCTGGGACTAGCAGGAGAGACCCAGTACTTC
CDR3 protein: CASSLGLAGETQYF
J gene: TRBJ2-5
D gene: TRBD2
V gene: TRBV7-3
clone size: NA

CDR3 DNA: TGTGCCAGCAGTGCACCCAGGAGGACCCAAGAGACCCAGTACTTC
CDR3 protein: CASSAPRRTQETQYF
J gene: TRBJ2-5
D gene: NA
V gene: TRBV6-1
clone size: NA

CDR3 DNA: TGTGCTAGCAGCTTAGTTTGGCTACCGAACACCGGGGAGCTGTTTTTT
CDR3 protein: CASSLVWLPNTGELFF
J gene: TRBJ2-2
D gene: NA
V gene: TRBV7-6
clone size: NA

CDR3 DNA: TGTGCCACCAGTGATCCGAGGGGGAATAGCAATCAGCCCCAGCATTTT
CDR3 protein: CATSDPRGNSNQPQHF
J gene: TRBJ1-5
D gene: NA
V gene: TRBV24-1
clone size: NA

CDR3 DNA: TGTGCCAGCAGCAAAGTGGCTGAGGACACCCCGTTAAAAAACACTGAAGCTTTCTTT
CDR3 protein: CASSKVAEDTPLKNTEAFF
J gene: TRBJ1-1
D gene: NA
V gene: TRBV21-1
clone size: NA

CDR3 DNA: TGTGCCTGGAGTGTACCAGCAGGATCGCGTCAGCCCCAGCATTTT
CDR3 protein: CAWSVPAGSRQPQHF
J gene: TRBJ1-5
D gene: NA
V gene: TRBV30
clone size: NA

CDR3 DNA: TGTGCCAGCAGTTACGATCCCGTGGGGCCTTATGGCTACACCTTC
CDR3 protein: CASSYDPVGPYGYTF
J gene: TRBJ1-2
D gene: NA
V gene: TRBV6-2/TRBV6-3
clone size: NA

CDR3 DNA: TGTGCCAGCAGTCCCCCCTCCCTTTACAGGGGAGCTTTCTTT
CDR3 protein: CASSPPSLYRGAFF
J gene: TRBJ1-1
D gene: TRBD1
V gene: TRBV28
clone size: NA

CDR3 DNA: TGTGCCAGCAGGGTGGACAGGAACTATGGCTACACCTTC
CDR3 protein: CASRVDRNYGYTF
J gene: TRBJ1-2
D gene: TRBD1
V gene: TRBV2
clone size: NA

CDR3 DNA: TGTGCCAGCAGTTTACGGGCGACAGGGGTTGGGGGCTATGGCTACACCTTC
CDR3 protein: CASSLRATGVGGYGYTF
J gene: TRBJ1-2
D gene: TRBD1
V gene: TRBV27
clone size: NA

CDR3 DNA: TGCAGTGCTAGAGATAAAGGGGGCTCGGGCAATCAGCCCCAGCATTTT
CDR3 protein: CSARDKGGSGNQPQHF
J gene: TRBJ1-5
D gene: TRBD1
V gene: TRBV20-1
clone size: NA

CDR3 DNA: TGTGCCAGCAGACCGAGCGGGAGGGCTTTGGGGGGCGAGCAGTACTTC
CDR3 protein: CASRPSGRALGGEQYF
J gene: TRBJ2-7
D gene: TRBD2
V gene: TRBV2
clone size: NA

CDR3 DNA: TGTGCCAGCAGCGAACCTGGGGGAATCACTGAAGCTTTCTTT
CDR3 protein: CASSEPGGITEAFF
J gene: TRBJ1-1
D gene: NA
V gene: TRBV6-1
clone size: NA

CDR3 DNA: TGTGCCAGCAGTACACCGTTGGGGGTTGGCTACACCTTC
CDR3 protein: CASSTPLGVGYTF
J gene: TRBJ1-2
D gene: NA
V gene: TRBV6-1
clone size: NA

CDR3 DNA: TGCGCCAGCAGCCTAAGGACAGGACCCAACACTGAAGCTTTCTTT
CDR3 protein: CASSLRTGPNTEAFF
J gene: TRBJ1-1
D gene: TRBD1
V gene: TRBV10-1
clone size: NA

CDR3 DNA: TGTGCCAGCTGGCTGGCGCGAAGGGTCCGACAGATGAACACTGAAGCTTTCTTT
CDR3 protein: CASWLARRVRQMNTEAFF
J gene: TRBJ1-1
D gene: NA
V gene: TRBV6-1
clone size: NA

CDR3 DNA: TGTGCCAGCAGATCCTCTACAGGATCCGAGCAGTACTTC
CDR3 protein: CASRSSTGSEQYF
J gene: TRBJ2-7
D gene: NA
V gene: TRBV12-3/TRBV12-4
clone size: NA

CDR3 DNA: TGCAGTGCTAGCGGGGGAAAAGGTTTGAGTCAGCCCCAGCATTTT
CDR3 protein: CSASGGKGLSQPQHF
J gene: TRBJ1-5
D gene: NA
V gene: TRBV20-1
clone size: NA

CDR3 DNA: TGCAGCACCGACAGGGGGCTGGATGGCTACACCTTC
CDR3 protein: CSTDRGLDGYTF
J gene: TRBJ1-2
D gene: TRBD1
V gene: TRBV29-1
clone size: NA

CDR3 DNA: TGTGCCAGCAGCCATCTGGGGCCCCCCTCTAGCAATTCACCCCTCCACTTT
CDR3 protein: CASSHLGPPSSNSPLHF
J gene: TRBJ1-6
D gene: NA
V gene: TRBV7-2
clone size: NA

CDR3 DNA: TGTGCCAGCAGGCCGCAACCGGGGCTTTATGGCTACACCTTC
CDR3 protein: CASRPQPGLYGYTF
J gene: TRBJ1-2
D gene: NA
V gene: TRBV2
clone size: NA

CDR3 DNA: TGCGCCAGCAGCTCAGACAGGCGCCGGGGGATCGAGCAGTACTTC
CDR3 protein: CASSSDRRRGIEQYF
J gene: TRBJ2-7
D gene: NA
V gene: TRBV5-1
clone size: NA

CDR3 DNA: TGTGCCACCAGTGAACGGGGACTAGCCGCAGAGACCCAGTACTTC
CDR3 protein: CATSERGLAAETQYF
J gene: TRBJ2-5
D gene: TRBD2
V gene: TRBV24-1
clone size: NA

CDR3 DNA: TGTGCCAGCAGTGAAGCCGCAGGGGATGGCTACACCTTC
CDR3 protein: CASSEAAGDGYTF
J gene: TRBJ1-2
D gene: NA
V gene: TRBV2
clone size: few

CDR3 DNA: TGTGCCAGCAGTTTGTGGGGTAAGGAGACCCAGTACTTC
CDR3 protein: CASSLWGKETQYF
J gene: TRBJ2-5
D gene: NA
V gene: TRBV21-1
clone size: medium-sized

CDR3 DNA: TGTGCCAGCAGTCCGCAGGGGGCGGGCACCGGGGAGCTGTTTTTT
CDR3 protein: CASSPQGAGTGELFF
J gene: TRBJ2-2
D gene: TRBD1
V gene: TRBV7-6
clone size: NA

CDR3 DNA: TGTGCCAGCAGGCCGACAGGGCGAACTGAAGCTTTCTTT
CDR3 protein: CASRPTGRTEAFF
J gene: TRBJ1-1
D gene: NA
V gene: TRBV21-1
clone size: NA

CDR3 DNA: TGTGCCAGCAGTGACTCTGCGGGAGCAGATACGCAGTATTTT
CDR3 protein: CASSDSAGADTQYF
J gene: TRBJ2-3
D gene: TRBD2
V gene: TRBV6-4
clone size: NA